Each of the 14 T cell receptor beta chains below was sequenced from the same sample in a study of technical replicates of blood from several donors. Assay: immunoSEQ multiplex PCR; the TCRdb copy retains only in-frame clones and omits some. The sample lists about 79,000 clones, under 95% seen once, with about 0.24% in the top ten. The sample comprised T cells isolated from PBMCs. The receptors were gathered from a human donor in good health.

The V gene is TRBV7-9, the J gene TRBJ2-7; D call uncertain. The germline V and J ends were trimmed by 8 bases and 3 bases, with 14 bases remaining between them. This CDR3 comprises 13 residues. Germline V gene sequence: CDR1 SEHNR, CDR2 FQNEAQ (reference sequence). The CDR3 protein is CASATDILYEQYF. In nucleotides, the CDR3 is TGTGCCAGCGCCACCGACATCCTCTACGAGCAGTACTTC.

In this sample, this clone turned up once. V and J are TRBV25-1 and TRBJ2-6; the match to TRBD1 covers 8 bases. The CDR3 covers 15 residues. Unmatched junction bases numbered 1, after V lost 3 bases and J lost 3 bases. Germline V CDR1 and CDR2: MGHDK, SYGVNS. CDR3 nucleotides: TGTGCCAGCAGTGAGGACAGGGTTGGGGCCAACGTCCTGACTTTC. It is translated as CASSEDRVGANVLTF.

The chain uses TRBV30 and TRBJ2-3, with 9 positions matching TRBD1. Unmatched junction bases numbered 10, after V lost 7 bases and J lost 2 bases. This CDR3 has 15 amino acids. CDR1 is GTSNPN, CDR2 SVGIG, per germline (reference sequence). CDR3 in amino acids: CALRPGQGLTDTQYF. In nucleotides, the CDR3 is TGTGCCTTACGCCCGGGACAGGGCCTCACAGATACGCAGTATTTT.

The genes are TRBV4-1 and TRBJ1-5, with unresolved D. Per the germline V gene, CDR1 is MGHRA and CDR2 is YSYEKL. Between the trimmed V and J ends, which lost 4 bases and 2 bases, there was a span of 15 bases. The CDR3 contains 16 residues. The CDR3 spells CASSPSNSIGNQPQHF. The DNA for the CDR3 is TGCGCCAGCAGCCCGTCTAATAGCATTGGCAATCAGCCCCAGCATTTT.

The chain links TRBV5-8 to TRBJ1-1; perhaps TRBD1 as D (5 bases). Trimming shortened V by 9 bases and J by 3 bases, and 18 bases separated the two germline ends. Germline CDR1 is SGHTS and CDR2 is YDEGEE. The CDR3 is made up of 14 amino acids. CDR3 in amino acids: CATYLSNRYTEAFF. For the CDR3, the DNA is TGTGCCACTTACCTTTCTAACAGGTACACTGAAGCTTTCTTT. The full variable domain, in which reference TRBV5-8 and TRBJ1-1 provide the parts outside the CDR3, is EAGVTQSPTHLIKTRGQQATLRCSPISGHTSVYWYQQALGLGLQFLLWYDEGEERNRGNFPPRFSGRQFPNYSSELNVNALELEDSALYLCATYLSNRYTEAFFGQGTRLTVV.

J is TRBJ1-2 and V is TRBV5-1; D call uncertain. This CDR3 region has 14 residues. Between the trimmed V and J ends, which lost 0 bases and 4 bases, there was a span of 10 bases. Germline V gives CDR1 SGHRS, CDR2 YFSETQ. CDR3 residues: CASSLVQTTYGYTF. In DNA form, the CDR3 reads TGCGCCAGCAGCTTGGTACAGACCACCTATGGCTACACCTTC.

The chain links TRBV19 to TRBJ1-1; D not certain. This CDR3 has 11 amino acids. V was cut by 5 bases and J by 8 bases, with 9 bases left in between. The germline V gene has CDR1 LNHDA and CDR2 SQIVND (reference sequence). The CDR3 DNA reads TGTGCCAGTAGTCTCCGCCGGGAAGCTTTCTTT. As protein: CASSLRREAFF.

The chain combines TRBV15 with TRBJ2-6; D might be TRBD1 (5 bases). The CDR3 contains 16 residues. V was trimmed by 1 base and J by 2 bases, leaving 9 bases between them. From germline, CDR1 is LNHNV and CDR2 YYDKDF (reference sequence). The CDR3 sequence is CATSRGPGTGANVLTF. CDR3 in DNA: TGTGCCACCAGCAGAGGGCCAGGGACTGGGGCCAACGTCCTGACTTTC.

This clone showed up just once. The chain uses TRBV30 and TRBJ1-1; 7 bases match TRBD1. CDR1 and CDR2 from the germline V gene are GTSNPN and SVGIG (reference sequence). The length of the CDR3 is 15 residues. V lost 1 base, J lost 5 bases, and 10 bases stayed unmatched. The CDR3 region has the DNA TGTGCCTGGAGTGCATTGGACAGGATAATAACTGAAGCTTTCTTT. Its protein is CAWSALDRIITEAFF.

This clone was observed a single time. This chain uses TRBV13 with TRBJ2-1; perhaps TRBD1 as D (6 bases). The V end lost 1 base, the J end lost 3 bases, and 7 bases lay between the germline ends. Germline V lookup: CDR1 PRHDT, CDR2 FYEKMQ (reference sequence). CDR3 length equals 14 residues. CDR3 in amino acids: CASSLDRVYNEQFF. DNA of the CDR3: TGTGCCAGCAGCTTAGACAGGGTCTACAATGAGCAGTTCTTC.

This chain uses TRBV14 with TRBJ2-3, with 10 bases matching TRBD2. The CDR3 extends over 16 amino acids. With 1 base clipped from V and 6 bases from J, the junction kept 7 bases outside the gene matches. Per the germline V gene, CDR1 is SGHDN and CDR2 is FVKESK. The CDR3 sequence: CASSQVSGLAADTQYF. CDR3 nucleotides: TGTGCCAGCAGCCAAGTGTCCGGACTAGCGGCGGATACGCAGTATTTT.

The chain has TRBV27 and TRBJ2-5; possibly TRBD1 for D (6 bases). Trimming removed 6 bases at V and 5 bases at J, with 13 bases between. Germline assignment: CDR1 MNHEY and CDR2 SMNVEV (reference sequence). The CDR3 consists of 13 residues. The CDR3 DNA is TGTGCCAGCAGACCTTCAGGGGTGGAGACCCAGTACTTC. Residues: CASRPSGVETQYF.

As DNA, the CDR3 is TGTGCCAGCAGTGACCCTACCTTAGCGGGGTTAACTTTAGATACGCAGTATTTT. It encodes CASSDPTLAGLTLDTQYF. The chain links TRBV6-1 to TRBJ2-3, with 8 nucleotides matching TRBD2. From germline, CDR1 is MNHNS and CDR2 SASEGT. The CDR3 runs to 18 residues. V was pared by 3 bases and J by 5 bases, with 16 bases of the junction left unmatched.

The chain combines TRBV27 with TRBJ2-3; 13 nucleotides agree with TRBD2. This CDR3 contains 18 residues. Trimming at V came to 9 bases and at J to 6 bases, leaving 18 bases not matched to a gene. Germline lookup yields CDR1 MNHEY and CDR2 SMNVEV (reference sequence). CDR3 residues: CASGFLKRTSGSSDTQYF. CDR3 nucleotide sequence: TGTGCCAGTGGTTTTTTGAAGCGGACTAGCGGGAGTTCGGATACGCAGTATTTT.